The clone carrying this T cell receptor (beta chain) was observed at least ten times. The CDR3 runs to 17 residues. V shed 3 bases, J shed 0 bases, and the junction held 7 bases outside the gene matches. Looked up from germline, CDR1 is SNHLY and CDR2 is FYNNEI. Unique molecular identifiers were used in preparing the TCRbeta library. In TCRdb, the PCR reads were re-called with MiXCR into one record per CDR3 protein. Of about 92,000 distinct CDR3 sequences listed, approximately 12% are singletons. This sample was included in a study of T-cell reconstitution after alpha-beta-depleted transplantation in children.

The chain joins TRBV2 to TRBJ2-3; 9 bases match TRBD2. This sequence originates from a human donor who donated a stem cell graft to a child with inherited bone marrow failure. The sequencing here drew on PBMCs from the stem cell graft donor, taken from the stem cell graft. The CDR3 DNA is TGTGCCAGCAGTGACCCAGCGGGAGGCTCTAGCACAGATACGCAGTATTTT. Translating gives CASSDPAGGSSTDTQYF.